These 32 T cell receptor beta chains were sequenced from one sample in a study of vaccination and CD4 T cells after COVID-19. Their antigen targets remain unknown. Sequencing of DNA taken from cultured CD4+ T cells relied on the Oncomine TCR Beta short-read assay. TCRdb redid the calling of the PCR reads with MiXCR, one entry per CDR3 protein. The profile covers fewer than 20,000 distinct CDR3 sequences, with 60% to 80% appearing a single time and more than 10% taken by the ten largest. Treatment defined: approximately 9-day PBMC culture with coronavirus spike peptide pools or control peptides (ViraFEST assay). The specimen was CD4+ T cells from blood, cultured in vitro. These receptors were taken from a human donor who had recovered from COVID-19.

The J gene is TRBJ2-7, the V gene TRBV20-1; TRBD2 aligns across 10 bases. From germline, CDR1 is DFQATT and CDR2 SNEGSKA (reference sequence). Losses at the gene ends were 0 bases for V and 2 bases for J; bases not matched to a gene: 10. This CDR3 has 17 amino acids. This CDR3 is CSARDTYWTSGTYEQYF. The CDR3 nucleotides read TGCAGTGCTAGAGACACTTACTGGACTAGCGGCACCTACGAGCAGTACTTC.

This chain joins TRBV6-1 and TRBJ1-5, with 11 bases aligning to TRBD1. Germline assignment: CDR1 MNHNS and CDR2 SASEGT. The length of the CDR3 is 15 residues. After removal of 3 bases from V and 7 bases from J, the junction contained 5 bases not matched to a gene. The CDR3, as DNA: TGTGCCAGCAGTGACACCCGGACAGGGGGCCAGCCCCAGCATTTT. Protein: CASSDTRTGGQPQHF.

The sample holds a few counts of this clonotype. The chain links TRBV19 to TRBJ2-3; either TRBD1 or TRBD2 may fit D (7 bases each). Trimming removed 8 bases at V and 0 bases at J, with 15 bases between. The CDR3 runs to 15 residues. CDR1 is LNHDA, CDR2 SQIVND, per germline (reference sequence). The CDR3 sequence: CASGGGTASTDTQYF. In nucleotides, the CDR3 is TGTGCCAGTGGGGGAGGGACAGCTAGCACAGATACGCAGTATTTT. The whole variable domain, filled in from reference TRBV19 and TRBJ2-3, reads DGGITQSPKYLFRKEGQNVTLSCEQNLNHDAMYWYRQDPGQGLRLIYYSQIVNDFQKGDIAEGYSVSREKKESFPLTVTSAQKNPTAFYLCASGGGTASTDTQYFGPGTRLTVL.

This clonotype was seen a few times. The rearrangement joins TRBV20-1 to TRBJ1-5; 11 nucleotides agree with TRBD1. Germline CDR1 and CDR2: DFQATT and SNEGSKA (reference sequence). V shed 5 bases, J shed 7 bases, and the junction held 13 bases outside the gene matches. The CDR3 sequence is 16 residues long. DNA of the CDR3: TGCAGTGCTGGGATGGACAGGGGGCGCGTCGGACAGCCCCAGCATTTT. Translated, it gives CSAGMDRGRVGQPQHF.

The chain combines TRBV27 with TRBJ1-1; D not certain. The length of the CDR3 is 15 residues. CDR1 MNHEY and CDR2 SMNVEV come from the germline V gene (reference sequence). Trimming cost V 5 bases and J 0 bases, with 13 bases left between them. CDR3 DNA: TGTGCCAGCAGTATCCACAGACTCATGAACACTGAAGCTTTCTTT. It translates to CASSIHRLMNTEAFF.

This clonotype was found a few times. Here the CDR3 reads CASSADRPFGVGELFF. The CDR3 DNA is TGTGCCAGCAGCGCAGACCGGCCCTTCGGGGTCGGGGAGCTGTTTTTT. The chain carries TRBV11-2 and TRBJ2-2, with D possibly being TRBD2 (5 bases). The V gene's germline CDR1 is SGHAT and CDR2 FQNNGV. Trimming removed 5 bases from V and 7 bases from J, with 20 bases in between. The CDR3 is 16 amino acids. Looking up the rest from reference TRBV11-2 and TRBJ2-2 gives the full variable domain: EAGVAQSPRYKIIEKRQSVAFWCNPISGHATLYWYQQILGQGPKLLIQFQNNGVVDDSQLPKDRFSAERLKGVDSTLKIQPAKLEDSAVYLCASSADRPFGVGELFFGEGSRLTVL.

Only a few counts were recorded for this clonotype. V and J are TRBV6-1 and TRBJ1-5; TRBD1 might be the D (5 bases). V was cut by 0 bases and J by 2 bases, with 17 bases left in between. The CDR3 is made up of 18 amino acids. The germline V gene has CDR1 MNHNS and CDR2 SASEGT. CDR3 sequence reads: CASSEADRGLVGNQPQHF. CDR3 nucleotides: TGTGCCAGCAGTGAAGCAGACCGGGGGTTGGTTGGCAATCAGCCCCAGCATTTT.

The V call is TRBV7-9, the J call TRBJ2-2, with 10 nucleotides matching TRBD1. Germline V gives CDR1 SEHNR, CDR2 FQNEAQ (reference sequence). V dropped 3 bases and J dropped 1; count of bases not matched to a gene: 5. CDR3 length equals 17 residues. The CDR3 bases are TGTGCCAGCAGCTTCAGGAGGACAGGGGGGAACACCGGGGAGCTGTTTTTT. Encoded protein: CASSFRRTGGNTGELFF. Together with reference TRBV7-9 and TRBJ2-2, the CDR3 gives the full variable domain: DTGVSQNPRHKITKRGQNVTFRCDPISEHNRLYWYRQTLGQGPEFLTYFQNEAQLEKSRLLSDRFSAERPKGSFSTLEIQRTEQGDSAMYLCASSFRRTGGNTGELFFGEGSRLTVL.

This clonotype was seen a few times. The chain combines TRBV6-5 with TRBJ2-2, with D perhaps TRBD2 (6 bases). The V gene lost 0 bases and the J gene lost 7 bases, with 21 bases spanning the gap. Germline V gene data show CDR1 as MNHEY and CDR2 as SVGAGI. CDR3 length: 18 amino acids. CDR3 residues: CASSYSVASSAYGGELFF. The CDR3 bases are TGTGCCAGCAGTTACTCTGTCGCGTCTAGCGCCTACGGCGGGGAGCTGTTTTTT.

This clonotype was seen once. This chain uses TRBV6-5 with TRBJ2-3; 10 bases align to TRBD1. The junction had 2 bases not matched to a gene; V was cut back by 2 bases and J by 0 bases. CDR1 MNHEY and CDR2 SVGAGI come from the germline V gene. The length of the CDR3 is 16 residues. CDR3 in DNA: TGTGCCAGCAGTTACCGGGACAGGGGAAGCACAGATACGCAGTATTTT. Translation: CASSYRDRGSTDTQYF.

The chain combines TRBV28 with TRBJ1-2; the D is unclear. This CDR3 is built from 14 residues. The V gene's germline CDR1 is MDHEN and CDR2 SYDVKM. The V and J ends lost 3 bases and 2 bases respectively, with 10 bases between them. The CDR3 DNA follows: TGTGCCAGCAGTTTCCTCGAAGGGAACTATGGCTACACCTTC. Translation gives CASSFLEGNYGYTF.

J is TRBJ1-6 and V is TRBV6-5; D may be TRBD1 (5 bases). The CDR3 length is 16 residues. Germline CDR1 reads MNHEY; CDR2 reads SVGAGI. With 2 bases removed from V and 0 bases from J, the gap between germline ends came to 8 bases. The CDR3, as DNA: TGTGCCAGCAGTTACGACAGTAGCTCCTATAATTCACCCCTCCACTTT. Protein product: CASSYDSSSYNSPLHF.

This chain joins TRBV20-1 and TRBJ1-4, with D unresolved. In germline, CDR1 is DFQATT, CDR2 SNEGSKA (reference sequence). The CDR3 consists of 13 residues. The V end lost 6 bases, the J end lost 3 bases, and 11 bases lay between the germline ends. CDR3 nucleotides: TGCAGTGCGGGGTTGAGGCCTAATGAAAAACTGTTTTTT. Translating gives CSAGLRPNEKLFF.

The V and J genes are TRBV5-1 and TRBJ1-1; TRBD1 is a possible D gene (6 bases). The CDR3 loop spans 17 amino acids. V was pared by 0 bases and J by 1 base, with 16 bases between. Germline V lookup: CDR1 SGHRS, CDR2 YFSETQ. CDR3 nucleotide sequence: TGCGCCAGCAGCTTGGCCGGGACACCAAACGCGAACACTGAAGCTTTCTTT. Translating it yields CASSLAGTPNANTEAFF.

This clonotype was observed a single time. V is TRBV12-3 or TRBV12-4 and J is TRBJ2-3; TRBD2 aligns across 14 bases. The CDR3 extends over 14 amino acids. With 8 bases clipped from V and 4 bases from J, the junction kept 2 bases outside the gene matches. CDR3: CASSTSGGADTQYF. The CDR3 DNA is TGTGCCAGCTCGACTAGCGGGGGGGCAGATACGCAGTATTTT.

The J gene is TRBJ2-2, the V gene TRBV5-5, with D hard to call. The germline V and J ends were trimmed by 2 bases and 5 bases, with 13 bases remaining between them. The V gene's germline CDR1 is SGHKS and CDR2 YYEKEE (reference sequence). The CDR3 has 15 residues. Here the CDR3 reads CASSFTALLTGELFF. CDR3 DNA: TGTGCCAGCAGCTTCACAGCCCTCTTGACCGGGGAGCTGTTTTTT. The full variable domain, with the rest looked up from reference TRBV5-5 and TRBJ2-2, is DAGVTQSPTHLIKTRGQQVTLRCSPISGHKSVSWYQQVLGQGPQFIFQYYEKEERGRGNFPDRFSARQFPNYSSELNVNALLLGDSALYLCASSFTALLTGELFFGEGSRLTVL.

Here the CDR3 reads CASSPRGQSMPGYTF. The CDR3, as DNA: TGTGCCAGCAGCCCTCGGGGGCAGAGTATGCCCGGCTACACCTTC. The chain combines TRBV28 with TRBJ1-2; D possibly corresponds to TRBD1 (6 bases). Germline CDR1 and CDR2: MDHEN and SYDVKM. Trimming stripped 6 bases from V and 8 bases from J, with 22 bases between. This CDR3 region has 15 residues.

CDR3: CASSVVQGDSPLHF. The CDR3 coding sequence is TGTGCCAGCAGTGTTGTCCAGGGGGATTCACCCCTCCACTTT. The rearrangement uses TRBV6-4 and TRBJ1-6; 7 positions match TRBD1. V shed 4 bases and J 8 bases; nucleotides not matched to a gene: 5. From germline, CDR1 is MRHNA and CDR2 SNTAGT. The CDR3 consists of 14 residues.

The chain employs TRBV7-9 and TRBJ2-3; no definite D call. The CDR3 is 16 residues long. From germline, CDR1 is SEHNR and CDR2 FQNEAQ (reference sequence). V was shortened by 3 bases and J by 4 bases, with 17 bases between the two germline ends. CDR3 in DNA: TGTGCCAGCAGCTTGTGGACGGGCCCCGGAGCAGATACGCAGTATTTT. Protein product: CASSLWTGPGADTQYF.

This chain connects TRBV6-4 to TRBJ1-2; no reliable D call. V lost 4 bases and J 4 bases, leaving 7 bases between the germline ends. The CDR3 totals 12 residues. Germline assignment: CDR1 MRHNA and CDR2 SNTAGT. Here the CDR3 reads CASSGHFYGYTF. CDR3 sequence (DNA): TGTGCCAGCAGTGGTCATTTCTATGGCTACACCTTC.

This clonotype was observed a few times. The chain employs TRBV27 and TRBJ1-6; D gene uncertain. Germline V gene lookup returns CDR1 MNHEY and CDR2 SMNVEV (reference sequence). The CDR3 totals 13 residues. Deletions cut 5 bases from V and 6 bases from J, with 8 bases between. CDR3 nucleotide sequence: TGTGCCAGCAGTGCACAAACTAATTCACCCCTCCACTTT. Its protein product is CASSAQTNSPLHF.

The chain recombines TRBV12-3 or TRBV12-4 with TRBJ2-5, with D unclear. The CDR3 is 14 amino acids. Trimming stripped 7 bases from V and 3 bases from J, with 15 bases between. In nucleotides, the CDR3 is TGTGCCAGCACCTACTCAAGGACGGAAGAGACCCAGTACTTC. Translated, it gives CASTYSRTEETQYF.

The chain employs TRBV11-2 and TRBJ1-1; no firm D call. Germline CDR1 is SGHAT and CDR2 is FQNNGV. Trimming took off 4 bases at V and 8 bases at J, with 11 bases between the two ends. The CDR3 totals 12 residues. CDR3 sequence: CASSSYRGEAFF. In DNA form, the CDR3 reads TGTGCCAGCAGCTCCTACCGGGGAGAAGCTTTCTTT.

CDR3 protein: CSARDLAGRRHQPQHF. DNA of the CDR3: TGCAGTGCTAGAGATCTTGCGGGGCGACGGCATCAGCCCCAGCATTTT. The chain employs TRBV20-1 and TRBJ1-5, with D possibly matching TRBD1 (5 bases). The V end lost 0 bases, the J end lost 5 bases, and 17 bases lay between the germline ends. Germline CDR1 reads DFQATT; CDR2 reads SNEGSKA (reference sequence). There are 16 residues in the CDR3.

The gene calls are TRBV18 and TRBJ2-7, with D possibly matching TRBD1 (6 bases). Germline V gene data show CDR1 as KGHSH and CDR2 as LQKENI. V was pared by 8 bases and J by 6 bases, with 11 bases between. The CDR3 has 11 residues. CDR3 sequence reads: CASAGQIEQYF. CDR3 sequence (DNA): TGTGCCAGCGCCGGACAGATCGAGCAGTACTTC.

V and J are TRBV24-1 and TRBJ2-5, with TRBD1 as a possible D gene (5 bases). The CDR3 loop spans 17 amino acids. The ends were cut back, 3 bases at V and 3 bases at J, with 19 bases in the middle. Per germline, CDR1 KGHDR and CDR2 SFDVKD. The DNA for the CDR3 is TGTGCCACCAGTGATCTGGACAAGGCGACCCGAAAAGAGACCCAGTACTTC. Protein sequence: CATSDLDKATRKETQYF.

The chain carries TRBV18 and TRBJ2-7; 7 bases are shared with TRBD1. The CDR3 totals 11 residues. V dropped 6 bases and J dropped 6; count of bases not matched to a gene: 2. The germline V gene has CDR1 KGHSH and CDR2 LQKENI. CDR3 in amino acids: CASSTGVEQYF. The CDR3 nucleotides read TGTGCCAGCTCCACAGGGGTCGAGCAGTACTTC.

V is TRBV20-1 and J is TRBJ1-3; 7 bases line up with TRBD1. CDR1 is DFQATT, CDR2 SNEGSKA, per germline (reference sequence). The V segment lost 5 bases and the J segment 4 bases; nucleotides outside the gene matches: 8. This CDR3 comprises 14 residues. The CDR3 is CSASRGQVGNTIYF. The CDR3 coding sequence is TGCAGTGCTTCCAGAGGACAGGTGGGAAACACCATATATTTT.

This chain joins TRBV6-1 and TRBJ2-5; tentatively, D is TRBD2 (6 bases). Trimming pared 5 bases from V and 0 bases from J, leaving 22 bases between. This CDR3 has 18 amino acids. Germline assignment: CDR1 MNHNS and CDR2 SASEGT. CDR3 residues: CASSRRVDYPENQETQYF. The CDR3, as DNA: TGTGCCAGCAGTAGGCGAGTGGACTATCCAGAAAACCAAGAGACCCAGTACTTC.

This clonotype came up a few times. J is TRBJ1-5 and V is TRBV20-1; tentatively, D is TRBD1 (6 bases). Trimming pared 7 bases from V and 4 bases from J, leaving 11 bases between. The length of the CDR3 is 12 residues. Germline CDR1 is DFQATT and CDR2 is SNEGSKA (reference sequence). In DNA form, the CDR3 reads TGCAGTGTACCGGGACAAAATCAGCCCCAGCATTTT. This gives the protein CSVPGQNQPQHF.

The chain links TRBV12-5 to TRBJ1-1, with D unresolved. The CDR3 length is 11 residues. Deletions cut 6 bases from V and 2 bases from J, with 4 bases between. The germline gives CDR1 LGHNT, CDR2 FRNRAP. For the CDR3, the DNA is TGTGCTAGTGGCGTTAACACTGAAGCTTTCTTT. Translation: CASGVNTEAFF. Variable domain in full (rest from reference TRBV12-5 and TRBJ1-1): DARVTQTPRHKVTEMGQEVTMRCQPILGHNTVFWYRQTMMQGLELLAYFRNRAPLDDSGMPKDRFSAEMPDATLATLKIQPSEPRDSAVYFCASGVNTEAFFGQGTRLTVV.

The chain carries TRBV5-6 and TRBJ1-1, with D uncertain. This CDR3 is built from 13 residues. Trimming took 2 bases from V and 6 from J, leaving 11 bases between them. Germline CDR1 reads SGHDT; CDR2 reads YYEEEE. The CDR3 region is CASSFSGVSEAFF. For the CDR3, the DNA is TGTGCCAGCAGCTTTTCCGGAGTTTCTGAAGCTTTCTTT.